This T cell receptor beta chain was profiled in a study of CD8 T cells in Susac syndrome. V lost 3 bases and J lost 4, with 10 bases in between. The germline V gene encodes CDR1 SGHAT and CDR2 FQNNGV. The CDR3 contains 15 residues. Random-hexamer reverse transcription was applied to about 0.45 to 1 ug RNA. The amplification used immunoSEQ multiplex PCR on TCR beta CDR3; it spanned 54 Vbeta and 13 Jbeta. TCRdb independently ran MiXCR on the immunoSEQ multiplex PCR reads; one entry per CDR3 protein. The table shows about 430,000 distinct CDR3 sequences, with 85% occurring only once. The multiple sclerosis control group was made up of treatment-naive patients with stable or active relapsing-remitting disease. Bulk CD8+ and CD4+ cells came from magnetic negative isolation; CD8+ TEMRA by FACS. The study, taken as a whole, reports: By the study's own acknowledgment, its TCR sequencing and HLA analysis included relatively few individuals.

About this clonotype: Its antigen is not known.

The sample was CD8+ T cells from PBMCs. The chain has TRBV11-2 and TRBJ2-6; the D call may be TRBD1 or TRBD2 (5 bases each). This TCR came from a human donor with multiple sclerosis. In nucleotides, the CDR3 is TGTGCCAGCAGCTTCGGGGCTTCCGGGGCCAACGTCCTGACTTTC. It is translated as CASSFGASGANVLTF.